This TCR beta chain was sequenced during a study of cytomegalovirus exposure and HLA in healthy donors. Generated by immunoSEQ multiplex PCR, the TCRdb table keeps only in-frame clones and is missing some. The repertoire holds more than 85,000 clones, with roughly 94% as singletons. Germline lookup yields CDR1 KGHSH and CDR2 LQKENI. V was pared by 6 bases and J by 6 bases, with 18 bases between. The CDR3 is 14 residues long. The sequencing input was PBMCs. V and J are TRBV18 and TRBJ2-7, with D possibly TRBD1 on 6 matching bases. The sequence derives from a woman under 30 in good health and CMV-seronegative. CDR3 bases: TGTGCCAGCTCTCTCGGGCAGGGGATGGGCGAGCAGTACTTC. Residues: CASSLGQGMGEQYF.